A single sample gave rise to the 5 T cell receptor beta chains below, sequenced in a study of shared clonotypes between healthy human individuals (dated by TCRdb to 2020 to 2021). Library creation used the immunoSEQ multiplex PCR assay. TCRdb holds this immuneACCESS table with in-frame rearrangements only. Some clones are missing; in checked studies, unresolved V genes explain under half, and the rest has no known cause. The sample table holds over 2 million clones, of which roughly 94% were seen once. The leading ten clones occupy 0.13% of the sample. Source material: naive CD4+ T cells sorted from blood. The cell subset or site label here, explained by the study, means: CD45RA+ positively selected. The receptors were gathered from a man younger than 35 in good health.

V usage is TRBV2 and J usage is TRBJ2-7; D unclear. The germline V and J ends were trimmed by 7 bases and 6 bases, with 13 bases remaining between them. Germline V lookup: CDR1 SNHLY, CDR2 FYNNEI. CDR3 length equals 12 residues. Written as DNA, the CDR3 is TGTGCCAGCACCCGTCCGCCCGGCGAGCAGTACTTC. It specifies CASTRPPGEQYF.

The chain joins TRBV9 to TRBJ2-2; the match to TRBD2 covers 9 bases. This CDR3 has 16 amino acids. Per the germline V gene, CDR1 is SGDLS and CDR2 is YYNGEE. V dropped 1 base and J dropped 6; count of bases not matched to a gene: 7. CDR3 residues: CASSVKSSGSPGELFF. The CDR3 DNA follows: TGTGCCAGCAGCGTAAAGAGTAGCGGGAGTCCCGGGGAGCTGTTTTTT.

The CDR3 loop is CASSLLQSSNQPQHF. Written as DNA, the CDR3 is TGTGCCAGCAGTTTGTTGCAAAGTAGCAATCAGCCCCAGCATTTT. The chain is built from TRBV28 and TRBJ1-5, with D unclear. The V end was cut by 3 bases, the J end by 0 bases, with 9 bases between. The CDR3 runs 15 residues. Germline CDR1 is MDHEN and CDR2 is SYDVKM.

This chain links TRBV5-1 with TRBJ2-1, with unresolved D. V lost 3 bases and J lost 2, with 12 bases in between. The CDR3 length is 15 residues. CDR1 SGHRS and CDR2 YFSETQ come from the germline V gene. The CDR3: CASSSEPTTYNEQFF. As DNA, the CDR3 is TGCGCCAGCAGCTCCGAGCCAACCACCTACAATGAGCAGTTCTTC.

This chain connects TRBV5-6 to TRBJ1-5, with 7 positions matching TRBD1. The CDR3 length is 15 residues. After removal of 4 bases from V and 2 bases from J, the junction contained 6 bases not matched to a gene. Germline loops: CDR1 SGHDT, CDR2 YYEEEE. The chain's CDR3 is CASSEGGGGNQPQHF. The CDR3 DNA is TGTGCCAGCAGCGAAGGAGGGGGCGGCAATCAGCCCCAGCATTTT.